These T cell receptor beta chains were read from a single sample in a study of radiation and T cells in renal cell carcinoma. Only in-frame clones appear in the TCRdb table, and some are missing; sequencing was by immunoSEQ multiplex PCR. The table shows tens of thousands of clones, with around 81% occurring only once. This material consisted of blood, taken from a patient whose treatment included radiotherapy and nephrectomy. The receptors here all came from a man aged 60-69 years with renal cell carcinoma. Both conserved end residues are part of each CDR3. The D gene is left open where the match is weak. Where a row states a size, it is once, few, many or the class of an expanded clone; other rows omit it.

v_gene	j_gene	d_gene	len	abundance	CDR3aa	CDR3nt
TRBV4-3	TRBJ1-1	-	14	few	CASSQDGMNTEAFF	TGCGCCAGCAGCCAAGACGGTATGAACACTGAAGCTTTCTTT
TRBV6-1	TRBJ2-2	-	13	-	CASSPTTTGELFF	TGTGCCAGCAGTCCTACAACTACCGGGGAGCTGTTTTTT
TRBV30	TRBJ2-5	-	11	-	CAWIWGETQYF	TGTGCCTGGATATGGGGGGAGACCCAGTACTTC
TRBV30	TRBJ1-3	-	15	-	CAWSVGQYSGNTIYF	TGTGCCTGGAGTGTAGGGCAGTACTCTGGAAACACCATATATTTT
TRBV10-3	TRBJ1-1	TRBD1	14	few	CAISDQGDRTEAFF	TGTGCCATCAGTGATCAGGGGGACAGGACTGAAGCTTTCTTT
TRBV19	TRBJ2-1	-	14	-	CASSMKGISDEQFF	TGTGCCAGTAGTATGAAGGGGATTTCGGATGAGCAGTTCTTC
TRBV6-1	TRBJ1-5	TRBD1	18	few	CASSEGPGTGHSNQPQHF	TGTGCCAGCAGTGAAGGACCCGGGACAGGGCATAGCAATCAGCCCCAGCATTTT
TRBV7-2	TRBJ2-1	TRBD2	14	-	CASSLAALAEEQFF	TGTGCCAGCAGCTTAGCTGCACTAGCGGAAGAGCAGTTCTTC
TRBV5-1	TRBJ2-1	TRBD2	14	-	CASSAGGRHNEQFF	TGCGCCAGCAGCGCGGGGGGAAGACACAATGAGCAGTTCTTC
TRBV4-3	TRBJ2-7	TRBD1	17	-	CASSQSVPGQAGYEQYF	TGCGCCAGCAGCCAATCGGTACCGGGACAGGCGGGCTACGAGCAGTACTTC
TRBV5-1	TRBJ1-1	-	14	-	CASGSGISNTEAFF	TGCGCCAGCGGCTCGGGGATATCGAACACTGAAGCTTTCTTT
TRBV10-1	TRBJ2-3	-	19	-	CASSESFNDGTSSTDTQYF	TGCGCCAGCAGTGAGTCCTTTAATGACGGGACTTCTAGCACAGATACGCAGTATTTT
TRBV19	TRBJ2-1	-	14	-	CASSNLGSVGEQFF	TGTGCCAGTAGTAATCTTGGGAGCGTTGGTGAGCAGTTCTTC
TRBV5-4	TRBJ1-2	TRBD1	13	few	CASSRQGDYGYTF	TGTGCCAGCAGCCGACAGGGCGACTATGGCTACACCTTC
TRBV5-6	TRBJ2-1	TRBD2	16	-	CASSLILAGVGNEQFF	TGTGCCAGCAGCCTAATACTAGCGGGAGTGGGGAATGAGCAGTTCTTC
TRBV7-9	TRBJ2-7	-	11	-	CASSFDRLLRF	TGTGCCAGCAGCTTCGACAGACTATTGCGGTTC
TRBV5-1	TRBJ1-1	-	14	-	CASSLDTANTEAFF	TGCGCCAGCAGCCTCGACACGGCGAACACTGAAGCTTTCTTT
TRBV4-3	TRBJ2-7	-	16	-	CASSQAPGPTSYEQYF	TGCGCCAGCAGCCAAGCCCCGGGACCGACCTCCTACGAGCAGTACTTC
TRBV23-1	TRBJ2-2	-	21	once	CASSPRRTALRGGVLTGELFF	TGCGCCAGCAGTCCCCGACGGACAGCCTTGCGAGGAGGTGTCCTTACCGGGGAGCTGTTTTTT
TRBV7-6	TRBJ2-2	TRBD1	16	-	CASSPETGTNTGELFF	TGTGCCAGCAGCCCTGAGACAGGGACGAACACCGGGGAGCTGTTTTTT
TRBV19	TRBJ2-1	TRBD2	13	-	CASSPAGVGEQFF	TGTGCCAGTAGTCCAGCGGGAGTTGGTGAGCAGTTCTTC
TRBV29-1	TRBJ1-3	TRBD1	14	-	CSVGQASSGNTIYF	TGCAGCGTAGGACAGGCGAGCTCTGGAAACACCATATATTTT
TRBV5-3	TRBJ2-1	-	15	-	CARSSRESRKNEQFF	TGTGCCAGAAGCTCCCGGGAGTCAAGAAAGAATGAGCAGTTCTTC
TRBV6-5	TRBJ1-4	TRBD1	14	-	CASSYDQGDEKLFF	TGTGCCAGCAGTTACGATCAGGGGGATGAAAAACTGTTTTTT
TRBV11-3	TRBJ2-6	TRBD1	18	few	CASSPGQARLSGANVLTF	TGTGCCAGCAGCCCCGGACAGGCTCGTCTCTCTGGGGCCAACGTCCTGACTTTC
TRBV7-2	TRBJ2-5	-	14	-	CASSLVSGEETQYF	TGTGCCAGCAGCTTAGTTTCGGGGGAGGAGACCCAGTACTTC
TRBV29-1	TRBJ2-1	TRBD2	15	few	CSVVGAGGWDNEQFF	TGCAGCGTTGTTGGAGCGGGAGGGTGGGACAATGAGCAGTTCTTC
TRBV2	TRBJ1-5	-	17	few	CASSEARQALSNQPQHF	TGTGCCAGCAGTGAAGCGAGGCAGGCACTGAGCAATCAGCCCCAGCATTTT
TRBV11-3	TRBJ1-4	-	12	-	CASSSRVEKLFF	TGTGCCAGCAGCTCCCGAGTGGAAAAACTGTTTTTT